This T cell receptor (beta chain) came from a study of blood T cells in healthy people across ages (dated by TCRdb to between 2014 and 2016). In terms of the full investigation: Template switching captured roughly one uniquely barcoded TCR beta cDNA molecule per two T cells in model experiments. Using deep sequencing normalized with unique cDNA molecular identifiers, the study measured how TCR beta repertoire diversity changes with age. Four age groups were formed from the donors: young (average approximately 15 years), middle-aged (approximately 42), aged (62) and long-lived (around 82). The study analyzed two additional independent replicas of 1 million unique cDNA reads from the same blood draw for two donors, one aged 18 to 29 and one aged 80 or older.

Overall study outcomes, separate from this receptor: Bulk unsorted PBMC profiling prevented conclusive comparison of naive and antigen-experienced compartments. Estimates of total diversity based on one million sequenced T cells were regarded as lower bounds and as underestimates. The CMV infection status of donors was not known, potentially confounding age-related changes in expanded clonotypes. A strong correlation was found between observed TCR beta diversity and the percentage of naive T cells measured by flow cytometry. The long-lived group showed more naive CD4+ T cells, fewer expanded clones and increased TCR diversity than the aged group, suggesting age selection. Observed TCR beta diversity per million T cells fell roughly linearly with age, and a significant reduction was already apparent by age roughly 40.

Donors were under 40 systemically healthy Caucasian individuals from Russia aged roughly 6 to 90 years. Ten milliliters of peripheral blood were drawn from each donor into EDTA-treated Vacutainer tubes. Ficoll-Paque density-gradient centrifugation was used to isolate PBMCs, with at least 7 million per sample. Trizol reagent was used to extract total RNA from the PBMCs, yielding at least 5.5 micrograms per sample. For every donor, flow cytometry on a PBMC aliquot measured the percentage of naive CD45RAhigh/CD27high T cells. About this clonotype: Its target antigen remains unknown. Base-call qualities are not available, and no considerably larger clone is one nucleotide away.

Receptor amplification or capture employed 5' RACE. Instrument on record: Illumina HiSeq 2500. A second PCR of about 7 to 12 cycles was run with a J-beta primer mix and a sample-barcoded 5' primer. A template-switch 5' adaptor carrying 12 random nucleotides introduced a unique molecular identifier onto each TCR beta cDNA molecule. At least 2.5 million CDR3-containing paired-end reads were obtained from each sample. First-strand cDNA synthesis was performed from all RNA using the Mint cDNA synthesis kit, with priming by a TRBC-specific oligonucleotide. Following uracil-DNA glycosylase treatment, all cDNA underwent a first 18-cycle PCR with the universal primers M1SS and BC2_uni_R. On the authors' methods: Normalization of each sample was performed by random selection of 1 million high-quality reads, each carrying a distinct molecular identifier. Reads with shared molecular identifiers were discarded instead of being binned into consensus sequences. MiTCR, with a Q25 quality threshold and the strictest error-elimination algorithm, was used for CDR3 identification, clonotype clustering and error correction. A nonparametric unseen species model with Euler transformation was used to estimate a lower bound on total TCR beta diversity. TCRdb's own reprocessing of the public reads used fastp at Q25 and MiXCR and kept productive beta chains. Under each unique CDR3 protein, matching rows form one entry showing the most common genes and DNA. TCRdb, not the authors, supplied the V and J calls. This sample gives 600,000 to 850,000 distinct CDR3 sequences in total; around a quarter of them show up just once. Of the sample, around 9.2% is held by the ten largest clones.

The sample also formed part of further work on T cells of mothers and their children. The second study's paper adds: Donors were nine systemically healthy Caucasian individuals: three mothers and their six children. cDNA synthesis used all of the extracted RNA, with around 1.5 ug of RNA in each 15 ul reaction. In the second PCR, sample barcodes and 2-4 random nucleotides were introduced via the M1S primer. Over 8 million TCR beta CDR3 reads came from each mother, compared with approximately 3 million reads from each child. Thymic selection similarly shapes TCR recombination output in related and unrelated pairs, with minor effect from inherited differences. Normalized repertoire overlap was always found to be slightly, but never significantly, higher in related mother-child pairs than in unrelated mother-child pairs. No persistent microchimeric T cell clones were found, with a detection sensitivity of 85 to 100 clones per million clonotypes. To look for features that set related mother-child pairs apart from unrelated individuals, the researchers ran deep NGS to compare the TCR beta repertoires of mothers and children. On average, the children were approximately 11 +/- 4 years old, while the mothers were around 40 +/- 4 years old. After adapters were ligated using NEBNext reagents, the libraries underwent 100+100 nt paired-end sequencing on an Illumina HiSeq 2000. Mother and child libraries were prepared a month apart and sequenced in separate runs to prevent cross-contamination. For each donor, somewhere between roughly 450,000 and 2,000,000 distinct TCR beta clonotypes were identified. Naive TCR beta clonotypes were estimated from low-frequency clonotypes matched to each donor's FACS-determined naive share, without sorting.

Sequenced: blood. The receptor's source is a boy aged 5-17 years in good health.

The DNA sequence reads TGTGCCAGCAAGGGGTCCGGATCCTGGGGAAACTATGGCTACACCTTC. This yields the protein CASKGSGSWGNYGYTF. The chain joins TRBV6-5 to TRBJ1-2; TRBD1 is possibly the D segment (5 matching bases). Trimming costs V 7 bases and J 2 bases, and their ends lie 20 bases apart. Taken from cysteine to phenylalanine, the CDR3 has 16 residues. The read is trimmed to its CDR3 DNA, 48 bases read in frame from base 1. Per the germline V gene, MNHEY is the CDR1 and SVGAGI is the CDR2.